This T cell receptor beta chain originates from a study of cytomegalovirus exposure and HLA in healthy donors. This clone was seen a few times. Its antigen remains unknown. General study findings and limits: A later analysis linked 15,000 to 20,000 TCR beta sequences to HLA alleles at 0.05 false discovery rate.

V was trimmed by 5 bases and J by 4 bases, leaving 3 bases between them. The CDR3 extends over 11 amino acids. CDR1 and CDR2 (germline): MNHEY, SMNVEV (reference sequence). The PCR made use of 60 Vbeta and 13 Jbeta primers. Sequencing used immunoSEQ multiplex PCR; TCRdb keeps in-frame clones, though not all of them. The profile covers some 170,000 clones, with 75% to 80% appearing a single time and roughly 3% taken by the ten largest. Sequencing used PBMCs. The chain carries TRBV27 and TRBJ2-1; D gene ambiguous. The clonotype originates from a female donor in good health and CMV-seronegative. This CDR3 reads CASSQYNEQFF. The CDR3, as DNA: TGTGCCAGCAGTCAGTACAATGAGCAGTTCTTC.